This TCR beta chain was identified during a study of blood T cells in healthy people across ages. Study observations and caveats: Diversity was estimated from one million T cells, and these estimates were considered underestimates.

PCR was performed a second time for about 7 to 11 cycles using a sample-barcoded 5' primer and a J-beta primer mix. TCRdb analysed the 5' RACE reads with MiXCR anew, one entry per CDR3 protein. The table lists just under 900,000 distinct CDR3 sequences, around 30% of them singletons. As concerns this clonotype: The antigen is not known. Its ends do not fully match the called genes, so a read error is possible.

CDR3 length: 15 residues. Germline lookup yields CDR1 MNHEY and CDR2 SVGAGI. The source of this sequence is a woman at least 80 years old in good health. Sequencing used blood. The rearrangement uses TRBV6-5 and TRBJ2-3, with D unresolved. Here the CDR3 reads CANSYSGGNTDTQYF. CDR3 in DNA: TGTGCCAACAGTTACTCAGGCGGTAACACAGATACGCAGTATTTT.